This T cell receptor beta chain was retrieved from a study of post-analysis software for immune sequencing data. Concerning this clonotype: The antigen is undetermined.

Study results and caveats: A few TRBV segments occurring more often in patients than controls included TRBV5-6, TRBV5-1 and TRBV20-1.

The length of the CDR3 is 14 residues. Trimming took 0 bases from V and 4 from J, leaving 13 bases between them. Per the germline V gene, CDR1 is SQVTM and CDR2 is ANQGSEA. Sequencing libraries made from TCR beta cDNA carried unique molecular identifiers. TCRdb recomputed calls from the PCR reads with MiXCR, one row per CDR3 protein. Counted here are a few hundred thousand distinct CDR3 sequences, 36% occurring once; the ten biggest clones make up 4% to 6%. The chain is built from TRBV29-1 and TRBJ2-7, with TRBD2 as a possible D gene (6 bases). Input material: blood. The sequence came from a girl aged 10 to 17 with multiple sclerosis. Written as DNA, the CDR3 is TGCAGCGTTGAAGATCGCGGGAAAGGGTACGAGCAGTACTTC. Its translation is CSVEDRGKGYEQYF.